These 22 T cell receptor beta chains originate from one sample sequenced in a study of blood T cell repertoires in COVID-19. The data were produced by immunoSEQ multiplex PCR, yet TCRdb's version contains in-frame clones alone and is incomplete. The sample lists 230,000 or so clones; 70% to 85% were seen once. The specimen was peripheral blood. The receptors were gathered from a woman aged 40 to 49 who had recovered from COVID-19.

The gene calls are TRBV7-8 and TRBJ2-1; TRBD2 agrees at 7 bases. The CDR3 sequence is 13 residues long. Trimming removed 8 bases from V and 5 bases from J; junction bases left unmatched: 6. Germline V gene lookup returns CDR1 SGHVS and CDR2 FQNEAQ. The CDR3 bases are TGTGCCAGCGGGGACTACACTGACAATGAGCAGTTCTTC. Residues: CASGDYTDNEQFF.

The CDR3 reads CASRLTQGSEAFF. CDR3 nucleotide sequence: TGTGCCAGCAGGCTCACACAGGGAAGTGAAGCTTTCTTT. The chain has TRBV12-3 or TRBV12-4 and TRBJ1-1; tentatively, D is TRBD1 (6 bases). CDR3 length: 13 amino acids. V was clipped by 6 bases and J by 7 bases, with 15 bases between them.

The chain carries TRBV3-1 (or the pseudogene TRBV3-2) and TRBJ2-7; weak D call: TRBD2 (6 bases). Germline V lookup: CDR1 LGHDT, CDR2 YNNKEL (reference sequence). The CDR3 covers 18 residues. Trimming pared 1 base from V and 3 bases from J, leaving 22 bases between. The CDR3 protein is CASSQGFGVAGMIYEQYF. In DNA form, the CDR3 reads TGTGCCAGCAGCCAAGGGTTTGGAGTGGCGGGGATGATCTACGAGCAGTACTTC.

The rearrangement uses TRBV3-1 (or the pseudogene TRBV3-2) and TRBJ2-1, with 12 positions matching TRBD2. This CDR3 is 15 amino acids long. The germline V gene has CDR1 LGHDT and CDR2 YNNKEL (reference sequence). Trimming took 0 bases from V and 7 from J; bases not matched to a gene: 1. In DNA, the CDR3 is TGTGCCAGCAGCCAAGACCTAGCGGGAGGGAATGAGCAGTTCTTC. Protein product: CASSQDLAGGNEQFF.

V and J are TRBV3-1 (or the pseudogene TRBV3-2) and TRBJ2-7, with D possibly TRBD2 on 5 matching bases. Germline V gene data show CDR1 as LGHDT and CDR2 as YNNKEL (reference sequence). V was cut by 4 bases and J by 0 bases, with 16 bases left in between. The CDR3 is 16 amino acids. In nucleotides, the CDR3 is TGTGCCAGCAGCCGAACATCTAGCTCCAGCTCCTACGAGCAGTACTTC. As protein: CASSRTSSSSSYEQYF.

This clone has a single count. The chain recombines TRBV12-3 or TRBV12-4 with TRBJ1-2; possibly TRBD1 for D (6 bases). The CDR3 length is 13 residues. V shed 8 bases and J shed 8 bases, with 18 bases lying between them. In nucleotides, the CDR3 is TGTGCCAGCTCTTATTCACAGGGACGCGGCTACACCTTC. This translates into CASSYSQGRGYTF.

J is TRBJ1-1 and V is TRBV12-3 or TRBV12-4; D gene ambiguous. The CDR3 is made up of 12 amino acids. V was cut by 3 bases and J by 11 bases, with 13 bases left in between. CDR3 protein: CASSLGSRLAFF. Written as DNA, the CDR3 is TGTGCCAGCAGTTTGGGGAGTAGGTTGGCTTTCTTT.

This rearrangement joins TRBV25-1 to TRBJ1-3, with no clear D. Germline CDR1 is MGHDK and CDR2 is SYGVNS. V lost 5 bases to trimming and J lost 2 bases, with 10 bases between them. This CDR3 spans 14 amino acids. CDR3 nucleotides: TGTGCCAGCAGTTTCCAGGCAACTGGAAACACCATATATTTT. Its protein product is CASSFQATGNTIYF.

The rearrangement joins TRBV5-1 to TRBJ2-7; 8 nucleotides match TRBD2. The germline V gene has CDR1 SGHRS and CDR2 YFSETQ. CDR3 length: 17 residues. Trimming removed 2 bases from V and 0 bases from J; junction bases left unmatched: 10. The CDR3 region has the DNA TGCGCCAGCAGCTTTCTACGGGGGGGCCCTAGCTCCTACGAGCAGTACTTC. This sequence encodes CASSFLRGGPSSYEQYF.

The J gene is TRBJ1-3, the V gene TRBV12-5; tentative D call: TRBD1 (6 bases). The CDR3 sequence is 15 residues long. From germline, CDR1 is LGHNT and CDR2 FRNRAP. V was cut by 11 bases and J by 2 bases, with 19 bases left in between. CDR3 sequence reads: CAGRNWGLTGNTIYF. In DNA, the CDR3 is TGTGCTGGCAGAAACTGGGGGCTGACTGGAAACACCATATATTTT. The entire variable domain, with the rest obtained from reference TRBV12-5 and TRBJ1-3, is as follows: DARVTQTPRHKVTEMGQEVTMRCQPILGHNTVFWYRQTMMQGLELLAYFRNRAPLDDSGMPKDRFSAEMPDATLATLKIQPSEPRDSAVYFCAGRNWGLTGNTIYFGEGSWLTVV.

The chain links TRBV7-2 to TRBJ1-6; D perhaps matches TRBD1 (5 bases). There are 14 residues in the CDR3. Germline V gene data show CDR1 as SGHTA and CDR2 as FQGNSA. Trimming took off 5 bases at V and 10 bases at J, with 15 bases between the two ends. This CDR3 reads CASSGTRGDSPLHF. CDR3 coding DNA: TGTGCCAGCAGCGGGACTCGAGGGGACTCACCCCTCCACTTT.

The chain carries TRBV2 and TRBJ2-3; weak D call: TRBD2 (5 bases). This CDR3 spans 14 amino acids. Germline CDR1 reads SNHLY; CDR2 reads FYNNEI. Trimming removed 0 bases at V and 1 base at J, with 5 bases between. CDR3 sequence: CASSEASGTDTQYF. CDR3 sequence (DNA): TGTGCCAGCAGTGAAGCTAGCGGCACAGATACGCAGTATTTT.

The V call is TRBV15, the J call TRBJ2-3; D unresolved. Germline CDR1 and CDR2: LNHNV and YYDKDF (reference sequence). V was trimmed by 5 bases and J by 0 bases, leaving 6 bases between them. The CDR3 has 13 amino acids. The CDR3 DNA reads TGTGCCACCAGCGAGGCTAGCACAGATACGCAGTATTTT. Translating it yields CATSEASTDTQYF.

This sequence joins TRBV5-6 and TRBJ2-3; D unclear. V lost 0 bases and J lost 5, with 7 bases in between. Germline CDR1 SGHDT, CDR2 YYEEEE. CDR3 length: 13 amino acids. The CDR3 sequence: CASSLDNGDTQYF. The CDR3 DNA is TGTGCCAGCAGCTTGGATAACGGAGATACGCAGTATTTT.

This sequence joins TRBV11-3 and TRBJ1-4; possibly TRBD1 for D (5 bases). CDR1 SGHNT and CDR2 YENEEA come from the germline V gene. The CDR3 extends over 15 amino acids. Trimming left V 6 bases short and J 3 bases short, with 14 bases between. The CDR3 is CASSLRSGANEKLFF. The CDR3 bases are TGTGCCAGCAGTTTACGATCGGGGGCTAATGAAAAACTGTTTTTT.

This chain uses TRBV30 with TRBJ1-4; D perhaps matches TRBD1 (5 bases). Germline V gene sequence: CDR1 GTSNPN, CDR2 SVGIG (reference sequence). V was clipped by 1 base and J by 5 bases, with 14 bases between them. The CDR3 has 15 amino acids. DNA for the CDR3: TGTGCCTGGAGTGCACCCATGACAGAAAATGAAAAACTGTTTTTT. Translated, it gives CAWSAPMTENEKLFF. Filled out from reference TRBV30 and TRBJ1-4, the complete variable domain reads SQTIHQWPATLVQPVGSPLSLECTVEGTSNPNLYWYRQAAGRGLQLLFYSVGIGQISSEVPQNLSASRPQDRQFILSSKKLLLSDSGFYLCAWSAPMTENEKLFFGSGTQLSVL.

This chain connects TRBV12-3 or TRBV12-4 to TRBJ2-1; D is possibly TRBD2 (6 bases). Between the trimmed V and J ends, which lost 2 bases and 10 bases, there was a span of 9 bases. CDR3 length: 12 amino acids. CDR3 amino acids: CASSLSAGEQFF. DNA of the CDR3: TGTGCCAGCAGTTTATCCGCGGGAGAGCAGTTCTTC.

The chain joins TRBV19 to TRBJ2-7; a possible D gene is TRBD2 (6 bases). There are 12 residues in the CDR3. Per the germline V gene, CDR1 is LNHDA and CDR2 is SQIVND (reference sequence). V shed 4 bases and J shed 6 bases, with 10 bases lying between them. This CDR3 reads CASSKGRSEQYF. CDR3 in DNA: TGTGCCAGTAGTAAGGGGAGGTCCGAGCAGTACTTC.

This sequence joins TRBV7-8 and TRBJ1-4; 8 bases fit TRBD1. Germline CDR1 is SGHVS and CDR2 is FQNEAQ. The length of the CDR3 is 13 residues. The V gene end was trimmed by 5 bases and the J gene end by 8 bases; junction bases not matched to a gene: 4. Here the CDR3 reads CASSGAGGEKLFF. The CDR3 DNA reads TGTGCCAGCAGCGGCGCAGGGGGCGAAAAACTGTTTTTT.

In DNA form, the CDR3 reads TGTGCCAGCAGCTTAACCCCCCGGACTAGCACAGATACGCAGTATTTT. Encoded protein: CASSLTPRTSTDTQYF. The J gene is TRBJ2-3, the V gene TRBV7-2, with D tentatively TRBD2 (5 bases). The CDR3 runs 16 residues. V gave up 2 bases and J gave up 0 bases, with 12 bases separating them. CDR1 SGHTA and CDR2 FQGNSA come from the germline V gene.

The V call is TRBV7-2, the J call TRBJ1-2, with D maybe TRBD1 (5 bases). The length of the CDR3 is 16 residues. From germline, CDR1 is SGHTA and CDR2 FQGNSA. V was cut by 3 bases and J by 5 bases, with 19 bases left in between. DNA of the CDR3: TGTGCCAGCAGCTTCTCCAGTTTGGAGGGGTTTTATGGCTACACCTTC. Amino acids: CASSFSSLEGFYGYTF.

On this clone itself: The junction does not match germline at one end; this may be a read error. This rearrangement joins TRBV10-3 to TRBJ2-3, with 10 bases identical to TRBD2. CDR1 and CDR2 from the germline V gene are ENHRY and SYGVKD. The CDR3 runs 15 residues. The CDR3 DNA reads TGTGCCATCAGTGAAATTAGCGGGGGGACAGATCCGCAGTATTTT. Its translation: CAISEISGGTDPQYF.